The clone carrying this T cell receptor (beta chain) showed up just a few times. The antigen remains unidentified. The sample holds other DNA sequences that translate to the same CDR3. The sample comes from a study of beta chain features in type 1 diabetes. Findings of the study overall: It was possible that PCR favored shorter templates, equally so in patients and controls.

Unmatched junction bases numbered 3, after V lost 5 bases and J lost 4 bases. The CDR3 runs to 13 residues. The germline gives CDR1 LNHDA, CDR2 SQIVND (reference sequence). The whole isolated RNA underwent reverse transcription, so sequencing captured expressed TCRB transcripts. Repertoires were generated with immunoSEQ multiplex PCR, while TCRdb's copy carries only in-frame clones and drops some. The sample includes 360,000 or so clones, 15% to 20% of them seen just once. The source is a woman between 18 and 29 years old in good health. The rearrangement links TRBV19 to TRBJ1-2; TRBD1 matches 8 bases. Input material: naive CD4+ T cells from blood. The CDR3 sequence is CASSRDRRYGYTF. In DNA form, the CDR3 reads TGTGCCAGTAGTCGGGACAGGCGCTATGGCTACACCTTC.